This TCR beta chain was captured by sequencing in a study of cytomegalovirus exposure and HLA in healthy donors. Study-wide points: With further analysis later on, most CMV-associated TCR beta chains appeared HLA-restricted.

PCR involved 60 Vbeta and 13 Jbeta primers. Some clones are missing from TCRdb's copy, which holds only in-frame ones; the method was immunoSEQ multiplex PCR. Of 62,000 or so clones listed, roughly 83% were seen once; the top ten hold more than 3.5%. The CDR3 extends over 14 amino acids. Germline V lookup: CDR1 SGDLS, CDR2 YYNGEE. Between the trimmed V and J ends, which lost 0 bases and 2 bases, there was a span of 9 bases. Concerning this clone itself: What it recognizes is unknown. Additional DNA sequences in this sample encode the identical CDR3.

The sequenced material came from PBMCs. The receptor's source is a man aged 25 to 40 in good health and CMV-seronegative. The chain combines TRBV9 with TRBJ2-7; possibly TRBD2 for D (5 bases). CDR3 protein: CASSVDGSTYEQYF. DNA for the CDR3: TGTGCCAGCAGCGTAGATGGGAGTACCTACGAGCAGTACTTC.